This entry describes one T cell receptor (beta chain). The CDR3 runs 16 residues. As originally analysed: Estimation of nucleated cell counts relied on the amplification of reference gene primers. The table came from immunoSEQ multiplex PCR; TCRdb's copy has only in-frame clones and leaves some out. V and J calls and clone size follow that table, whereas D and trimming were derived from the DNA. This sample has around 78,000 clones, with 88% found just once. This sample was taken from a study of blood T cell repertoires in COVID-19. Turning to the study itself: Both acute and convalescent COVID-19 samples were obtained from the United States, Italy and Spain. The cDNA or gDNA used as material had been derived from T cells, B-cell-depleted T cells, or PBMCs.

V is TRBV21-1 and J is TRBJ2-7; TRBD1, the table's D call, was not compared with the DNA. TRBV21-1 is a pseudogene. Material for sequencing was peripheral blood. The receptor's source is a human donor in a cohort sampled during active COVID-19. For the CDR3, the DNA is TGTGCCAGCAGCCCTTGGGGCAGACCCGGCCCCTACGAGCAGTACTTC. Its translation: CASSPWGRPGPYEQYF.